A selection of T cell receptor beta chains follows, all from one sample in a study of T-cell reconstitution after alpha-beta-depleted transplantation in children. Via MiXCR, TCRdb re-called the PCR reads, giving one row per CDR3 protein. Seen here are about 1,000,000 distinct CDR3 sequences, about 29% observed once, and the top ten hold roughly 27%. The sequencing used PBMCs, mostly from graft donor cells, collected 360 days after TCRalphabeta/CD19-depleted stem cell transplant. Receptors were obtained from a boy under two years old who had a stem cell transplant for SCID, so the T cells may come from the graft donor. CDR3s include the opening cysteine and the closing phenylalanine or tryptophan. A D gene is named only where the DNA matches it firmly. Clone size is given for some rows only: seen once, a few or many times, or a class if the clone is expanded.

clone_size j_call cdr3_length v_call d_call cdr3_aa cdr3_nt
- TRBJ1-2 13 TRBV20-1 - CSAPGSFNYGYTF TGCAGTGCTCCCGGGTCCTTTAACTATGGCTACACCTTC
- TRBJ1-1 13 TRBV7-3 - CASSLERTAEAFF TGTGCCAGCAGCTTAGAGAGAACGGCTGAAGCTTTCTTT
few TRBJ1-2 18 TRBV5-1 - CASSLDGRSRDLNYGYTF TGCGCCAGCAGCTTGGACGGGCGGAGTAGGGACCTTAACTATGGCTACACCTTC
- TRBJ2-7 12 TRBV5-6 - CASSFGNTEQYF TGTGCCAGCAGCTTTGGGAACACCGAGCAGTACTTC
- TRBJ2-5 17 TRBV4-1 - CASSQEGGGRRGETQYF TGCGCCAGCAGCCAAGAGGGCGGAGGGCGGCGAGGAGAGACCCAGTACTTC
few TRBJ2-7 14 TRBV4-2 TRBD2 CASSPAGASYEQYF TGTGCCAGCAGCCCAGCGGGGGCTTCCTACGAGCAGTACTTC
once TRBJ2-3 14 TRBV6-2/TRBV6-3 - CATGIGTSTDTQYF TGTGCCACAGGCATCGGGACAAGCACAGATACGCAGTATTTT
- TRBJ2-7 13 TRBV28 - CASTPQGSYEQYF TGTGCCAGCACCCCACAGGGATCGTACGAGCAGTACTTC
- TRBJ2-2 13 TRBV28 TRBD1 CASWGQRNGELFF TGTGCCAGCTGGGGACAGAGGAACGGGGAGCTGTTTTTT
few TRBJ1-5 16 TRBV4-1 - CASSQDGEGANQPQHF TGCGCCAGCAGCCAAGACGGGGAGGGAGCTAATCAGCCCCAGCATTTT
once TRBJ2-7 11 TRBV28 - CASSFRWEQYF TGTGCCAGCAGTTTCCGTTGGGAGCAGTACTTC
- TRBJ2-3 12 TRBV7-2 - CASSYPGSTQYF TGTGCCAGCAGCTACCCAGGTAGTACGCAGTATTTT
- TRBJ2-3 16 TRBV27 TRBD2 CASSFLPAGSTDTQYF TGTGCCAGCAGTTTTTTGCCAGCGGGGAGCACAGATACGCAGTATTTT
- TRBJ1-1 11 TRBV20-1 TRBD1 CSAYTGVEAFF TGCAGTGCTTACACAGGGGTGGAGGCTTTCTTT
few TRBJ2-4 14 TRBV2 - CASREFGGVDIQYF TGTGCCAGCAGGGAATTCGGCGGGGTGGACATTCAGTACTTC
few TRBJ2-2 15 TRBV12-3/TRBV12-4 TRBD2 CASSFRTSGVGELFF TGTGCCAGCTCTTTCCGGACTAGCGGGGTCGGGGAGCTGTTTTTT
- TRBJ2-7 13 TRBV29-1 TRBD2 CSVEPSGGYEQYF TGCAGCGTTGAACCTAGCGGGGGTTACGAGCAGTACTTC
few TRBJ1-1 15 TRBV5-1 - CASSPPRLGDTEAFF TGCGCCAGCAGCCCTCCCAGGCTGGGTGACACTGAAGCTTTCTTT
few TRBJ1-6 16 TRBV12-3/TRBV12-4 - CASNTDRSSYNSPLHF TGTGCCAGCAATACCGACAGGAGCTCCTATAATTCACCCCTCCACTTT
few TRBJ2-1 16 TRBV20-1 - CSARVVPTGAYNEQFF TGCAGTGCTAGAGTGGTCCCGACGGGCGCCTACAATGAGCAGTTCTTC
- TRBJ1-6 14 TRBV2 - CASTRSSYNSPLHF TGTGCCAGCACCCGGAGCTCCTATAATTCACCCCTCCACTTT
few TRBJ1-2 13 TRBV7-2 TRBD1 CASRLGTGGGYTF TGTGCCAGCAGGCTTGGGACAGGGGGTGGCTACACCTTC
- TRBJ2-1 15 TRBV6-5 - CASSSRASPYNEQFF TGTGCCAGCAGTTCTAGGGCTAGTCCCTACAATGAGCAGTTCTTC
- TRBJ2-2 18 TRBV4-2 TRBD2 CASSPRTSGGPRGGELFF TGTGCCAGCAGCCCCCGGACTAGCGGGGGCCCACGGGGCGGGGAGCTGTTTTTT
- TRBJ2-3 14 TRBV20-1 TRBD2 CSASRRGGTDTQYF TGCAGTGCTAGTAGGCGGGGGGGCACAGATACGCAGTATTTT
- TRBJ2-2 15 TRBV15 - CATSRDLVNTGELFF TGTGCCACCAGCAGAGACCTGGTCAACACCGGGGAGCTGTTTTTT
- TRBJ2-2 16 TRBV6-2/TRBV6-3 - CASSLTNRDGAGELFF TGTGCCAGCAGTCTCACAAACCGGGACGGGGCCGGGGAGCTGTTTTTT
- TRBJ1-2 14 TRBV29-1 - CSVGRDTTNYGYTF TGCAGCGTTGGAAGGGACACAACTAACTATGGCTACACCTTC
few TRBJ2-7 15 TRBV5-1 - CASSPRGVDSYEQYF TGCGCCAGCAGCCCACGCGGGGTCGACTCCTACGAGCAGTACTTC
few TRBJ2-4 15 TRBV27 - CASRAGTLAKNIQYF TGTGCCAGCAGGGCCGGGACTTTAGCCAAAAACATTCAGTACTTC
- TRBJ2-1 14 TRBV5-1 TRBD2 CASSWLAGGSEQFF TGCGCCAGCAGCTGGCTAGCGGGGGGAAGTGAGCAGTTCTTC
- TRBJ2-5 12 TRBV3-1 - CASSQADRTQYF TGTGCCAGCAGCCAAGCAGACAGGACCCAGTACTTC
- TRBJ2-7 16 TRBV12-3/TRBV12-4 TRBD2 CASSLGGGGYSYEQYF TGTGCCAGCAGTTTAGGGGGCGGGGGATACTCCTACGAGCAGTACTTC
- TRBJ2-1 16 TRBV24-1 TRBD1 CATSGRQGNSYNEQFF TGTGCCACCAGTGGTAGACAGGGTAATTCTTACAATGAGCAGTTCTTC
- TRBJ2-7 16 TRBV21-1 - CASSKTGTGKFYEQYF TGTGCCAGCAGCAAAACCGGGACAGGGAAATTCTACGAGCAGTACTTC
- TRBJ1-5 15 TRBV4-1 - CASSQGSQVTQPQHF TGCGCCAGCAGCCAAGGATCCCAGGTTACTCAGCCCCAGCATTTT
- TRBJ2-1 16 TRBV5-1 - CASSLEASGRNNEQFF TGCGCCAGCAGCTTGGAGGCGTCAGGGCGGAACAATGAGCAGTTCTTC
- TRBJ2-1 12 TRBV12-3/TRBV12-4 - CASSLVRQGQFF TGTGCCAGCAGTTTGGTACGTCAAGGGCAGTTCTTC
few TRBJ2-1 14 TRBV5-1 - CASSLGPSDNEQFF TGCGCCAGCAGCTTGGGTCCTAGTGACAATGAGCAGTTCTTC
- TRBJ2-2 17 TRBV27 TRBD1 CASSRGTGHRDTGELFF TGTGCCAGCAGTAGGGGGACAGGACACAGGGACACCGGGGAGCTGTTTTTT
- TRBJ2-5 12 TRBV12-3/TRBV12-4 - CASSVGRETQYF TGTGCCAGTTCGGTCGGCAGGGAGACCCAGTACTTC
few TRBJ1-1 13 TRBV5-5 - CASSSPQNTEAFF TGTGCCAGCAGCTCGCCCCAGAACACTGAAGCTTTCTTT
few TRBJ2-3 14 TRBV20-1 - CSAPGGTFTDTQYF TGCAGTGCTCCTGGGGGCACCTTCACAGATACGCAGTATTTT
- TRBJ2-2 15 TRBV3-1 TRBD1 CASRQQGRRTGELFF TGTGCCAGCAGGCAACAGGGGAGACGAACCGGGGAGCTGTTTTTT
- TRBJ2-1 15 TRBV7-2 TRBD1 CASSLSGTGANEQFF TGTGCCAGCAGCTTGTCCGGGACAGGGGCAAATGAGCAGTTCTTC
once TRBJ2-1 13 TRBV11-2 TRBD2 CASSLFERGGRSF TGTGCCAGCAGCTTATTCGAACGGGGGGGCCGATCCTTC
few TRBJ2-1 13 TRBV20-1 - CSARMGLDNEQFF TGCAGTGCTAGAATGGGGCTAGACAATGAGCAGTTCTTC
- TRBJ1-6 16 TRBV15 - CATSNMRGGLNSPLHF TGTGCCACCAGCAACATGCGGGGAGGGTTGAATTCACCCCTCCACTTT
- TRBJ2-7 13 TRBV28 - CASSFPGVYEQYF TGTGCCAGCAGTTTTCCAGGGGTCTACGAGCAGTACTTC
- TRBJ1-5 14 TRBV15 - CATSRDIAAQPQHF TGTGCCACCAGCAGAGATATAGCTGCCCAGCCCCAGCATTTT
- TRBJ2-1 13 TRBV29-1 - CSVERTTGNEQFF TGCAGCGTTGAGCGGACTACCGGCAATGAGCAGTTCTTC
- TRBJ1-1 13 TRBV15 - CATSSGVATEAFF TGTGCCACCAGCAGCGGGGTAGCGACTGAAGCTTTCTTT
many TRBJ2-3 17 TRBV12-3/TRBV12-4 TRBD2 CASSYPWGAGAGDTQYF TGTGCCAGCAGTTACCCCTGGGGAGCGGGGGCGGGGGATACGCAGTATTTT
once TRBJ2-7 16 TRBV28 - CASSFTPRTASYEQYF TGTGCCAGCAGTTTTACCCCCAGGACAGCTTCCTACGAGCAGTACTTC
few TRBJ2-1 15 TRBV5-6 - CASTRAGLSYNEQFF TGTGCCAGCACCAGGGCGGGTCTCTCCTACAATGAGCAGTTCTTC
many TRBJ2-3 18 TRBV2 - CASSLVVGTLSNTDTQYF TGTGCCAGCTCTTTGGTTGTGGGGACACTCTCTAACACAGATACGCAGTATTTT
- TRBJ2-1 13 TRBV10-3 TRBD1 CASSGTVNNEQFF TGTGCCAGCAGTGGGACAGTGAACAATGAGCAGTTCTTC
- TRBJ2-3 15 TRBV5-1 TRBD2 CASKLAGGTTDTQYF TGCGCCAGCAAACTAGCGGGGGGAACTACAGATACGCAGTATTTT
once TRBJ1-1 16 TRBV5-1 - CASSLGGQLMNTEAFF TGCGCCAGCAGCTTGGGTGGACAACTCATGAACACTGAAGCTTTCTTT